What follows describes a single T cell receptor beta chain. This sample was included in a study of blood T cell repertoires in COVID-19. Study at large: PBMCs, B-cell-depleted T cells, or T cells were the source of the cDNA or gDNA that made up the material.

This CDR3 spans 16 amino acids. The germline CDR1 and CDR2 sequences are LGHNT and FRNRAP. The J segment lost 2 bases and the V segment lost 1 base, leaving 8 bases of the junction unmatched. Source study methods: Nucleated cell number was recorded as an estimate derived from reference gene primer amplification. The table came from immunoSEQ multiplex PCR; TCRdb's copy has only in-frame clones and leaves some out. That table furnishes V, J and clone size, whereas the DNA furnished D and trimming. The data contain 30,000 to 35,000 clones, 88% of them singletons. The sample comprised peripheral blood. This TCR came from a man between 60 and 75 years old with COVID-19, enrolled during active disease. This chain links TRBV12-5 with TRBJ2-7; 7 nucleotides match TRBD1. The CDR3, as DNA: TGTGCTAGTGGTTTGGCAATGGGGACAGTGACCTACGAGCAGTACTTC. It codes for CASGLAMGTVTYEQYF.